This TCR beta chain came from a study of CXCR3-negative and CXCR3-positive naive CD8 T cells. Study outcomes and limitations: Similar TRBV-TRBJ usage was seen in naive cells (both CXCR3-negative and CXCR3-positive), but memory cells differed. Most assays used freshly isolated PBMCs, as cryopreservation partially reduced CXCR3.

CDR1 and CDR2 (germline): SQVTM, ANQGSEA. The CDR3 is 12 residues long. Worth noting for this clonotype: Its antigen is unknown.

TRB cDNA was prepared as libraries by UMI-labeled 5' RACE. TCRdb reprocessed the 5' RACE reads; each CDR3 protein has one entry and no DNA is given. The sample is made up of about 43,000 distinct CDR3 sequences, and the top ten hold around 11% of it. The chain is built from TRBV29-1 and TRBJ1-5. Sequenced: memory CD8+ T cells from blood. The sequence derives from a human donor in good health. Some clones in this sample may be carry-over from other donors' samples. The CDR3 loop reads CSVWDTNQPQHF.